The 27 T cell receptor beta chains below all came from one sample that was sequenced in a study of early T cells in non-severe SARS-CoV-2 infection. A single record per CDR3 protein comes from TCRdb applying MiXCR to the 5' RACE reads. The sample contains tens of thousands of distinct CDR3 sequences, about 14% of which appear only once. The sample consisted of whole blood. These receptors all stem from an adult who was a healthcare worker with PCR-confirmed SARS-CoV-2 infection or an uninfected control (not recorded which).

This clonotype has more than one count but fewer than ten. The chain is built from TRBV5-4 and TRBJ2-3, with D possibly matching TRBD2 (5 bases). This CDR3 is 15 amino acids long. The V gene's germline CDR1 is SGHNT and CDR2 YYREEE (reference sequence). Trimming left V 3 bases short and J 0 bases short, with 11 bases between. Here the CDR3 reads CASSSSQRSTDTQYF. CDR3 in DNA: TGTGCCAGCAGCTCTAGCCAGCGAAGCACAGATACGCAGTATTTT.

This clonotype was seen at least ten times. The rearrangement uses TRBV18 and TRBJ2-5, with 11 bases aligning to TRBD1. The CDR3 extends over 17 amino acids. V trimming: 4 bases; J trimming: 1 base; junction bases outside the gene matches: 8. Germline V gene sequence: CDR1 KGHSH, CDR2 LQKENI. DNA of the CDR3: TGTGCCAGCTCACAGCTCGGACAGGGGGCGCCCCAAGAGACCCAGTACTTC. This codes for CASSQLGQGAPQETQYF. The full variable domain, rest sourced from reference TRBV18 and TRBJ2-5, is NAGVMQNPRHLVRRRGQEARLRCSPMKGHSHVYWYRQLPEEGLKFMVYLQKENIIDESGMPKERFSAEFPKEGPSILRIQQVVRGDSAAYFCASSQLGQGAPQETQYFGPGTRLLVL.

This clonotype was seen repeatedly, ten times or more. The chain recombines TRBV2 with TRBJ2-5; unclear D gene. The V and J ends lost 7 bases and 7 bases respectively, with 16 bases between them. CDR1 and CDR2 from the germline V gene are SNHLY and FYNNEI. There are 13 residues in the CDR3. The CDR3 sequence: CASNEASVGTQYF. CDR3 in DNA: TGTGCCAGCAATGAGGCGTCAGTCGGGACCCAGTACTTC.

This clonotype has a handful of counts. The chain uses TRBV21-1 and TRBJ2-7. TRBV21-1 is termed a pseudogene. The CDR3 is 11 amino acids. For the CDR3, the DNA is TGTGCCAGCAGCAAGGGTCACGAGCAGTACTTC. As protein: CASSKGHEQYF.

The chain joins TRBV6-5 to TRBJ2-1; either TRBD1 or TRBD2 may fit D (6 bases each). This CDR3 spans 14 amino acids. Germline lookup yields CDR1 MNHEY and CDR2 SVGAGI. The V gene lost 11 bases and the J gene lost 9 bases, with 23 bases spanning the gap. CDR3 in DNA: TGTGCCCCCACAGCATATTCCGGGGGCAGTGAGCAGTTCTTC. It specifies CAPTAYSGGSEQFF.

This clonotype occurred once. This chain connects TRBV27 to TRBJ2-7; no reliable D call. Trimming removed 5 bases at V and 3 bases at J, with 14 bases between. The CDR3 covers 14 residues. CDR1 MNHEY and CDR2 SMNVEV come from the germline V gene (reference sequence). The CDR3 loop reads CASSPRSLDYEQYF. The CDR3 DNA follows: TGTGCCAGCAGTCCCCGGTCGTTGGACTACGAGCAGTACTTC.

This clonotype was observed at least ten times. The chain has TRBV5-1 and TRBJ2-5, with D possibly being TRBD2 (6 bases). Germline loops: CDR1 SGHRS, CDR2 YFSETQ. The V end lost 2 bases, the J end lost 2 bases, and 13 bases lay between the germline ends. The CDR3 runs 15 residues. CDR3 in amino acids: CASSLRSGQQETQYF. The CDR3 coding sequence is TGCGCCAGCAGCTTAAGGAGCGGGCAACAAGAGACCCAGTACTTC.

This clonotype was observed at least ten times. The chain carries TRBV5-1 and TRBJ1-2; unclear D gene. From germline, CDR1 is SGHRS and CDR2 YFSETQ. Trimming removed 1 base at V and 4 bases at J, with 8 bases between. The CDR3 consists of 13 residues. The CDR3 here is CASSLNLIYGYTF. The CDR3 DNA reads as TGCGCCAGCAGCTTGAACCTGATCTATGGCTACACCTTC.

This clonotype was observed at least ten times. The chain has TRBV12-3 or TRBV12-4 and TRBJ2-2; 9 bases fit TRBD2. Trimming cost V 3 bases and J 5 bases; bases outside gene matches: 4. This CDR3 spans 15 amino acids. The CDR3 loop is CASSFAAGGTGELFF. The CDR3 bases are TGTGCCAGCAGTTTCGCCGCGGGAGGGACCGGGGAGCTGTTTTTT.

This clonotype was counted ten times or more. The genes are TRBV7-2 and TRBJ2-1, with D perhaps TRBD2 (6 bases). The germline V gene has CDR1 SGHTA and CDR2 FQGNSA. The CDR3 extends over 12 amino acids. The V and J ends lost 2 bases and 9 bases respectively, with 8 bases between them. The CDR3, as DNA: TGTGCCAGCAGCTTATTGGGGGGTGAGCAGTTCTTC. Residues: CASSLLGGEQFF.

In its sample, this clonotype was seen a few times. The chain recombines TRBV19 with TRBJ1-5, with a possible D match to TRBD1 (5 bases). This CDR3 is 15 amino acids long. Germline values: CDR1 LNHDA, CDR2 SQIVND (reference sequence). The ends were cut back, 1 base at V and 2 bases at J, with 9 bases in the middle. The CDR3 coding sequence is TGTGCCAGTAGTATAGTTTGGGGGGGCAATCAGCCCCAGCATTTT. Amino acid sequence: CASSIVWGGNQPQHF.

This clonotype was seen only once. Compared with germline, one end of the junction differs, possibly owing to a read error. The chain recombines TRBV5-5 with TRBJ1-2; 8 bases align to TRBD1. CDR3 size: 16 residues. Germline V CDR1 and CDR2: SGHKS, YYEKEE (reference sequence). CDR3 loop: CVSSLASRQGLYGYTF. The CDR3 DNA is TGTGTCAGCAGCTTGGCATCGCGACAGGGGCTCTATGGCTACACCTTC.

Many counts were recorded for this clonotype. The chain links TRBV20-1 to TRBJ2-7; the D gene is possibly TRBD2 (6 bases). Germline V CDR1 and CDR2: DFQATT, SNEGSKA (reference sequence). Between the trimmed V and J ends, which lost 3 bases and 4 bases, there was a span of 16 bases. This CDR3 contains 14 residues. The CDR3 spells CSASMFAEGYEQYF. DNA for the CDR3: TGCAGTGCTAGTATGTTCGCGGAGGGGTACGAGCAGTACTTC.

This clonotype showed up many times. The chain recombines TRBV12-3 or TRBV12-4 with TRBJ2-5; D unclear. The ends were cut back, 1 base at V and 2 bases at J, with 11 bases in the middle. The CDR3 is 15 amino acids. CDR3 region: CASSLGAPKQETQYF. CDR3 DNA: TGTGCCAGCAGTTTAGGGGCCCCCAAACAAGAGACCCAGTACTTC.

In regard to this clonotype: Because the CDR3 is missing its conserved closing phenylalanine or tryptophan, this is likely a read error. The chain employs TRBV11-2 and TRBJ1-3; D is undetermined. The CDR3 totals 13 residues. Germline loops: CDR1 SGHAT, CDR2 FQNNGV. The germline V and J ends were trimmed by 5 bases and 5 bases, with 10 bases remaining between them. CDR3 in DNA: TGTGCCAGCAGCAACCGACGGCGAAACACCATATATCTT. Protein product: CASSNRRRNTIYL.

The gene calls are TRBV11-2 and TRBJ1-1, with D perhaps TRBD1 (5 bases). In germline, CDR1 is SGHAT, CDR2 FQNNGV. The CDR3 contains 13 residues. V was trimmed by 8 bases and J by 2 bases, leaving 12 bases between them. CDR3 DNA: TGTGCCAGCCGACAAGACAGTAACACTGAAGCTTTCTTT. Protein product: CASRQDSNTEAFF.

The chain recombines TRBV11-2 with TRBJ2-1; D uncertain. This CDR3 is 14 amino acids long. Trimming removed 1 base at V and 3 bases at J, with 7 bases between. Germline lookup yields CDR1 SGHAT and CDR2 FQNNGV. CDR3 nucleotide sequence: TGTGCCAGCAGCTTAGGGGTCAGCTACAATGAGCAGTTCTTC. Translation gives CASSLGVSYNEQFF. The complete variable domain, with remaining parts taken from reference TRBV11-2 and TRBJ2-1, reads EAGVAQSPRYKIIEKRQSVAFWCNPISGHATLYWYQQILGQGPKLLIQFQNNGVVDDSQLPKDRFSAERLKGVDSTLKIQPAKLEDSAVYLCASSLGVSYNEQFFGPGTRLTVL.

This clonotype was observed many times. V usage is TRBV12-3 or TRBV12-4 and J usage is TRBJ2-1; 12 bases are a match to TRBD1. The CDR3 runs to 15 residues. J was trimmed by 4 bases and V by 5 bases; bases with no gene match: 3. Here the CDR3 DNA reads TGTGCCAGCAGTAAGGGACAGGGGGCGTACAATGAGCAGTTCTTC. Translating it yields CASSKGQGAYNEQFF.

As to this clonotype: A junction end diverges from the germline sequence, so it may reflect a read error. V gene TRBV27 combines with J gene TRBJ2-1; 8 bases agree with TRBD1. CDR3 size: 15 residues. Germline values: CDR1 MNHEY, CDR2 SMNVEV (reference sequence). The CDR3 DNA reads TGTCCCAGCAGTTTCTCTGCCAGGGGGCAAGGTGAGCAGTTCTTC. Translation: CPSSFSARGQGEQFF.

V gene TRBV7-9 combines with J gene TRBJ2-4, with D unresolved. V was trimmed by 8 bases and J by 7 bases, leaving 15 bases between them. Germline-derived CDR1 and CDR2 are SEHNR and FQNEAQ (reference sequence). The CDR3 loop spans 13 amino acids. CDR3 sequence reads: CASSSLGRNIQYF. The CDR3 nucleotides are TGTGCCAGCTCGTCCCTAGGGCGGAACATTCAGTACTTC. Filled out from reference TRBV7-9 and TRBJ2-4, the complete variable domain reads DTGVSQNPRHKITKRGQNVTFRCDPISEHNRLYWYRQTLGQGPEFLTYFQNEAQLEKSRLLSDRFSAERPKGSFSTLEIQRTEQGDSAMYLCASSSLGRNIQYFGAGTRLSVL.

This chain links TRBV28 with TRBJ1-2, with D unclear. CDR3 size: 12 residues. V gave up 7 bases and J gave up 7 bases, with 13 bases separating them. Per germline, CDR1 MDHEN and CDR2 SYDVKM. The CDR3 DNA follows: TGTGCCAGCATGGGCGGGCATAGTGGCTACACCTTC. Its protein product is CASMGGHSGYTF.

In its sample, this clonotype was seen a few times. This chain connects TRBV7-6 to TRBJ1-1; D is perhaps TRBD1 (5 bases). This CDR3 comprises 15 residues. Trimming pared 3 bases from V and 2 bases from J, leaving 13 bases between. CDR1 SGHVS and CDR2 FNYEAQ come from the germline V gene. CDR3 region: CASSLVSGTNTEAFF. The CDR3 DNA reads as TGTGCCAGCAGCTTGGTTTCTGGGACTAACACTGAAGCTTTCTTT.

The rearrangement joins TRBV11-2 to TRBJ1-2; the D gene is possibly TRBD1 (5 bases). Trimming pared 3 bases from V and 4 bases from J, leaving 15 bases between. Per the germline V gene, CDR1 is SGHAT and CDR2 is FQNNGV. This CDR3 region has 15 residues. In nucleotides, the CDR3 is TGTGCCAGCAGCTTCAACTCCGGGACGGTCTATGGCTACACCTTC. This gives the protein CASSFNSGTVYGYTF.

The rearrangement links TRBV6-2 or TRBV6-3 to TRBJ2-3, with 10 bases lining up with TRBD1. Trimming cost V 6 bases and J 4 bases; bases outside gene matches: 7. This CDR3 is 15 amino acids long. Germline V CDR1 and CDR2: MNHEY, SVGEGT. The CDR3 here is CASRKSGTGADTQYF. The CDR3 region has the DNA TGTGCCAGCAGAAAATCCGGGACAGGGGCAGATACGCAGTATTTT.

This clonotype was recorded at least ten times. The CDR3 sequence: CASSPQGAGEQYF. The CDR3 nucleotides read TGTGCCAGCAGCCCACAGGGGGCCGGCGAGCAGTACTTC. The rearrangement links TRBV5-5 to TRBJ2-7, with 9 bases matching TRBD1. J gave up 6 bases and V 4 bases, and 5 bases lay outside the gene matches. The CDR3 consists of 13 residues. Germline values: CDR1 SGHKS, CDR2 YYEKEE (reference sequence).

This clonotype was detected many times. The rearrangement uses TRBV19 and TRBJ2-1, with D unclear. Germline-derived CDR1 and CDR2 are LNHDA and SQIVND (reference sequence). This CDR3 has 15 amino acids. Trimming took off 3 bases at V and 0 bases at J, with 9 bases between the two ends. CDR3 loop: CASSMWRSSYNEQFF. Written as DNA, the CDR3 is TGTGCCAGTAGTATGTGGCGTAGCTCCTACAATGAGCAGTTCTTC.

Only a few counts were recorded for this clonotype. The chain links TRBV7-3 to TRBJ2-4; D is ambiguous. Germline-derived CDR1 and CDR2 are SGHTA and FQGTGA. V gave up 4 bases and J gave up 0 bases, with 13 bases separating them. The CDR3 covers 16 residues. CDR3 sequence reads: CASSSHGPIAKNIQYF. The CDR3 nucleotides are TGTGCCAGCAGCTCCCACGGACCCATAGCCAAAAACATTCAGTACTTC. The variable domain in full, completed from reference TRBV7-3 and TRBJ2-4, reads GAGVSQTPSNKVTEKGKYVELRCDPISGHTALYWYRQSLGQGPEFLIYFQGTGAADDSGLPNDRFFAVRPEGSVSTLKIQRTERGDSAVYLCASSSHGPIAKNIQYFGAGTRLSVL.